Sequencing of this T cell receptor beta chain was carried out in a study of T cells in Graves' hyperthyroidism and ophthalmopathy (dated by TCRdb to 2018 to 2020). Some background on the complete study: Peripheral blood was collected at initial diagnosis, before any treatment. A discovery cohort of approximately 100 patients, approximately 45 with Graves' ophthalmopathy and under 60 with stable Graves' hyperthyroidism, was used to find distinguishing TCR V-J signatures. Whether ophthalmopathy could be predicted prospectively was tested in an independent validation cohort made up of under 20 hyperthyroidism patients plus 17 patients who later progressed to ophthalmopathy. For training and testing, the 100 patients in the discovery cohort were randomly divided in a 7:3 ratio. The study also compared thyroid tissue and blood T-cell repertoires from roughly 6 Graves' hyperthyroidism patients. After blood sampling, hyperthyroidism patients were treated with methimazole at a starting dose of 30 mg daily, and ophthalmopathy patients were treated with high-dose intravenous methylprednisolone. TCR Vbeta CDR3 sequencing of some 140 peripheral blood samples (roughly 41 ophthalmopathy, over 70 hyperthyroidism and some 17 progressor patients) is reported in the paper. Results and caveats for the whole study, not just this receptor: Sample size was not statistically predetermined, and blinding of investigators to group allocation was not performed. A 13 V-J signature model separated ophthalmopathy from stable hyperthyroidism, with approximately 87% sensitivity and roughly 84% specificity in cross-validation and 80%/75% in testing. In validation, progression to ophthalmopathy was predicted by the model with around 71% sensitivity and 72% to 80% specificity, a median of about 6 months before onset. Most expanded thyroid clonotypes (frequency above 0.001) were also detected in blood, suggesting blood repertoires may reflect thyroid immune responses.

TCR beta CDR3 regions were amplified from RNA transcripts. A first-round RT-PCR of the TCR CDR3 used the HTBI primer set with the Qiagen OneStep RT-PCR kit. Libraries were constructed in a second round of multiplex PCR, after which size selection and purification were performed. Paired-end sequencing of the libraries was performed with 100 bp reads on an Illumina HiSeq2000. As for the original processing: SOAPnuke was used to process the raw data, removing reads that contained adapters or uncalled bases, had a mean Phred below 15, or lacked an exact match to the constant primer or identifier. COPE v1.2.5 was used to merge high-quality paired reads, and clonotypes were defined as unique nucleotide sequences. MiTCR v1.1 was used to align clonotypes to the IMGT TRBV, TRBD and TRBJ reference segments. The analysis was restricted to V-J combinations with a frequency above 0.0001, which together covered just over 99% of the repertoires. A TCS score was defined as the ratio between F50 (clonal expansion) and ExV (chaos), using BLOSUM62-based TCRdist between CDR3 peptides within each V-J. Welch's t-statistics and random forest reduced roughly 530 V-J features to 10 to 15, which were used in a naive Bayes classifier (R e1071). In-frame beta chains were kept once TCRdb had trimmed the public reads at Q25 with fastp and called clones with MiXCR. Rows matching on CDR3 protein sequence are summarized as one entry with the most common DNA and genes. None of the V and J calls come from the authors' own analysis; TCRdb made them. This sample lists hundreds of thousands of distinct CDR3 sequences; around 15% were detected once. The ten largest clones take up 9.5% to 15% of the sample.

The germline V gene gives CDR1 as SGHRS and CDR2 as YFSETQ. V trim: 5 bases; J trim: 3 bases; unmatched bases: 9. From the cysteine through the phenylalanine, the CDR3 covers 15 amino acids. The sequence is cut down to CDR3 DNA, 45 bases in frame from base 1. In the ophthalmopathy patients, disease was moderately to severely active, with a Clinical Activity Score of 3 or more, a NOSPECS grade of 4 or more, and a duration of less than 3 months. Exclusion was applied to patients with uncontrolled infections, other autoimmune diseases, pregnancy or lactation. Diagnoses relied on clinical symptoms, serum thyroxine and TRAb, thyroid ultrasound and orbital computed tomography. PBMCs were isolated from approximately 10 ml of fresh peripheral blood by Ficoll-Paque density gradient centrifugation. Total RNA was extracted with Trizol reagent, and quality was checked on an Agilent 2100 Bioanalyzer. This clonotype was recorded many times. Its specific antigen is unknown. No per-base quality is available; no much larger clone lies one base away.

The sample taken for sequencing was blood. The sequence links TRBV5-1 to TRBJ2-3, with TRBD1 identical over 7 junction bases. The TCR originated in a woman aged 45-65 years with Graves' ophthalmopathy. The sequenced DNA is TGCGCCAGCAGTGAGCTGGGACAGCTAACAGATACGCAGTATTTT. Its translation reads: CASSELGQLTDTQYF.